The clone carrying this T cell receptor (beta chain) has only one observation. V lost 2 bases and J lost 1; bases outside the gene matches: 1. Germline loops: CDR1 LGHDT, CDR2 YNNKEL (reference sequence). The CDR3 length is 15 residues. This entry belongs to a study of T cell responses to AZD1222 COVID-19 vaccine. Profiling relied on immunoSEQ multiplex PCR, and the TCRdb table lists in-frame clones only, not all of them. Counted here are 170,000 or so clones, about 93% occurring once; the ten biggest clones make up around 0.93%. Here the sequenced sample was peripheral blood, taken 28 days after the second dose of the MenACWY control vaccine. The chain links TRBV3-1 (or the pseudogene TRBV3-2) to TRBJ1-3; 8 nucleotides agree with TRBD1. This clonotype originated in an adult who received the MenACWY meningococcal vaccine as a control. This CDR3 is CASSQRTGSGNTIYF. CDR3 bases: TGTGCCAGCAGCCAACGGACAGGGTCTGGAAACACCATATATTTT.